This is a list of T cell receptor beta chains from one sample in a study of T-cell reconstitution after alpha-beta-depleted transplantation in children. MiXCR, applied by TCRdb to the PCR reads, yields one record per CDR3 protein. The table shows 150,000 to 200,000 distinct CDR3 sequences, with 6.3% occurring only once. Sequences were derived from PBMCs, sampled before TCRalphabeta/CD19-depleted stem cell transplant. These receptors all stem from a girl in the first two years of life with combined immunodeficiency, due to receive a stem cell transplant. Each CDR3 is given with its conserved first and last residue. The order of the fields is D gene, V gene, J gene, CDR3 length, clone size, CDR3 protein, CDR3 DNA. A D gene is named only where the DNA matches it firmly. Some rows mark clone size as missing; the rest say once, few, many or name a class of expanded clone.

D gene: TRBD2
V gene: TRBV28
J gene: TRBJ2-1
CDR3 length: 17
clone size: many
CDR3 protein: CASSLKFELAGLNEQFF
CDR3 DNA: TGTGCCAGCAGCCTAAAGTTCGAACTAGCGGGCCTCAATGAGCAGTTCTTC

D gene: NA
V gene: TRBV7-2
J gene: TRBJ2-7
CDR3 length: 18
clone size: many
CDR3 protein: CASSFLIMYGQEFYEQYF
CDR3 DNA: TGTGCCAGCAGCTTCTTAATTATGTACGGGCAAGAGTTCTACGAGCAGTACTTC

D gene: NA
V gene: TRBV12-3/TRBV12-4
J gene: TRBJ2-3
CDR3 length: 13
clone size: many
CDR3 protein: CASSLVPEHTQYF
CDR3 DNA: TGTGCCAGCAGTTTAGTCCCCGAACATACGCAGTATTTT

D gene: NA
V gene: TRBV28
J gene: TRBJ2-7
CDR3 length: 11
clone size: many
CDR3 protein: CASGARVEQYF
CDR3 DNA: TGTGCCAGCGGGGCACGAGTGGAGCAGTACTTC

D gene: TRBD2
V gene: TRBV20-1
J gene: TRBJ2-2
CDR3 length: 16
clone size: many
CDR3 protein: CSASMTAGGPPGELFF
CDR3 DNA: TGCAGTGCTAGTATGACAGCGGGGGGGCCTCCCGGGGAGCTGTTTTTT

D gene: TRBD2
V gene: TRBV7-9
J gene: TRBJ2-3
CDR3 length: 16
clone size: many
CDR3 protein: CASSLLGGKNTDTQYF
CDR3 DNA: TGTGCCAGCAGCCTCCTCGGGGGGAAAAACACAGATACGCAGTATTTT

D gene: TRBD1
V gene: TRBV7-2
J gene: TRBJ2-7
CDR3 length: 14
clone size: many
CDR3 protein: CASTYRTGPYEQYF
CDR3 DNA: TGTGCCAGCACCTACAGGACAGGGCCCTACGAGCAGTACTTC

D gene: NA
V gene: TRBV10-3
J gene: TRBJ2-7
CDR3 length: 12
clone size: many
CDR3 protein: CAISARLGGQYF
CDR3 DNA: TGTGCCATCAGTGCACGGTTGGGCGGGCAGTACTTC

D gene: TRBD2
V gene: TRBV20-1
J gene: TRBJ2-1
CDR3 length: 15
clone size: few
CDR3 protein: CSAREGGRAGNEQFF
CDR3 DNA: TGCAGTGCTAGAGAGGGCGGGAGGGCCGGTAATGAGCAGTTCTTC

D gene: NA
V gene: TRBV4-2
J gene: TRBJ2-7
CDR3 length: 16
clone size: many
CDR3 protein: CASSLSGAGGSYEQYF
CDR3 DNA: TGTGCCAGCAGCCTCTCGGGAGCGGGTGGTTCCTACGAGCAGTACTTC

D gene: NA
V gene: TRBV21-1
J gene: TRBJ2-3
CDR3 length: 16
clone size: many
CDR3 protein: CASSKGRRAGEDTQYF
CDR3 DNA: TGTGCCAGCAGCAAAGGGCGTAGGGCGGGAGAAGATACGCAGTATTTT

D gene: TRBD2
V gene: TRBV20-1
J gene: TRBJ2-1
CDR3 length: 13
clone size: many
CDR3 protein: CSAPGTSGVEQFF
CDR3 DNA: TGCAGTGCTCCAGGGACTAGCGGGGTTGAGCAGTTCTTC

D gene: NA
V gene: TRBV7-9
J gene: TRBJ2-2
CDR3 length: 12
clone size: NA
CDR3 protein: CASGDNTGELFF
CDR3 DNA: TGTGCCAGCGGGGACAACACCGGGGAGCTGTTTTTT

D gene: TRBD2
V gene: TRBV13
J gene: TRBJ2-5
CDR3 length: 17
clone size: NA
CDR3 protein: CASSGRLAGGSQETQYF
CDR3 DNA: TGTGCCAGCAGCGGAAGACTAGCGGGAGGGTCTCAAGAGACCCAGTACTTC

D gene: NA
V gene: TRBV14
J gene: TRBJ1-2
CDR3 length: 14
clone size: NA
CDR3 protein: CASSEGKGGYGYTF
CDR3 DNA: TGTGCCAGCAGCGAGGGGAAAGGGGGCTATGGCTACACCTTC

D gene: NA
V gene: TRBV6-5
J gene: TRBJ1-1
CDR3 length: 14
clone size: many
CDR3 protein: CASSYRGMNTEAFF
CDR3 DNA: TGTGCCAGCAGTTACAGGGGGATGAACACTGAAGCTTTCTTT

D gene: NA
V gene: TRBV6-5
J gene: TRBJ2-7
CDR3 length: 12
clone size: many
CDR3 protein: CASSPDPLEQYF
CDR3 DNA: TGTGCCAGCAGTCCGGATCCCCTCGAGCAGTACTTC

D gene: NA
V gene: TRBV7-9
J gene: TRBJ1-1
CDR3 length: 12
clone size: many
CDR3 protein: CASSLKGSEAFF
CDR3 DNA: TGTGCCAGCAGCTTAAAGGGTTCTGAAGCTTTCTTT

D gene: NA
V gene: TRBV4-3
J gene: TRBJ2-3
CDR3 length: 17
clone size: many
CDR3 protein: CASSQEVAGQGSDTQYF
CDR3 DNA: TGCGCCAGCAGCCAAGAAGTCGCGGGGCAGGGGTCAGATACGCAGTATTTT

D gene: TRBD2
V gene: TRBV7-3
J gene: TRBJ2-7
CDR3 length: 14
clone size: many
CDR3 protein: CASSPSGGASEQYF
CDR3 DNA: TGTGCCAGCAGCCCAAGCGGGGGGGCTAGCGAGCAGTACTTC

D gene: NA
V gene: TRBV12-3/TRBV12-4
J gene: TRBJ1-5
CDR3 length: 12
clone size: many
CDR3 protein: CATREGNQPQHF
CDR3 DNA: TGTGCCACCAGGGAGGGAAATCAGCCCCAGCATTTT

D gene: NA
V gene: TRBV4-1
J gene: TRBJ2-5
CDR3 length: 17
clone size: many
CDR3 protein: CASSPHSGEISQETQYF
CDR3 DNA: TGCGCCAGCAGCCCCCACTCCGGGGAAATTTCCCAAGAGACCCAGTACTTC

D gene: NA
V gene: TRBV14
J gene: TRBJ1-1
CDR3 length: 18
clone size: many
CDR3 protein: CASSQDRWGDRPNTEAFF
CDR3 DNA: TGTGCCAGCAGCCAAGATCGGTGGGGGGACCGCCCGAACACTGAAGCTTTCTTT

D gene: NA
V gene: TRBV25-1
J gene: TRBJ2-5
CDR3 length: 16
clone size: many
CDR3 protein: CASSELRDGPQETQYF
CDR3 DNA: TGTGCCAGCAGTGAATTGAGGGACGGGCCTCAAGAGACCCAGTACTTC

D gene: NA
V gene: TRBV20-1
J gene: TRBJ1-1
CDR3 length: 14
clone size: NA
CDR3 protein: CSARAGFVGTEAFF
CDR3 DNA: TGCAGTGCTAGAGCTGGGTTTGTTGGCACTGAAGCTTTCTTT

D gene: TRBD2
V gene: TRBV4-3
J gene: TRBJ2-1
CDR3 length: 17
clone size: many
CDR3 protein: CASSPGLAQSSYNEQFF
CDR3 DNA: TGCGCCAGCAGTCCGGGACTAGCGCAAAGCTCCTACAATGAGCAGTTCTTC

D gene: NA
V gene: TRBV6-5
J gene: TRBJ2-3
CDR3 length: 15
clone size: many
CDR3 protein: CASSYSRVPTDTQYF
CDR3 DNA: TGTGCCAGCAGTTACTCAAGGGTACCGACAGATACGCAGTATTTT

D gene: NA
V gene: TRBV4-1
J gene: TRBJ2-1
CDR3 length: 14
clone size: many
CDR3 protein: CASSRDGGINEQFF
CDR3 DNA: TGCGCCAGCAGCCGTGACGGGGGAATCAATGAGCAGTTCTTC

D gene: TRBD2
V gene: TRBV7-9
J gene: TRBJ2-1
CDR3 length: 19
clone size: many
CDR3 protein: CASSSTTPGLADIYNEQFF
CDR3 DNA: TGTGCCAGCAGCTCCACCACCCCCGGACTAGCGGATATCTACAATGAGCAGTTCTTC

D gene: TRBD2
V gene: TRBV20-1
J gene: TRBJ2-1
CDR3 length: 15
clone size: few
CDR3 protein: CSAKVTSGPYNEQFF
CDR3 DNA: TGCAGTGCTAAAGTCACTAGCGGGCCTTACAATGAGCAGTTCTTC

D gene: NA
V gene: TRBV27
J gene: TRBJ2-1
CDR3 length: 15
clone size: many
CDR3 protein: CASHLWATSYNEQFF
CDR3 DNA: TGTGCCAGCCACTTGTGGGCTACCTCCTACAATGAGCAGTTCTTC

D gene: NA
V gene: TRBV3-1
J gene: TRBJ2-7
CDR3 length: 17
clone size: few
CDR3 protein: CASSPKALRGAYYEQYF
CDR3 DNA: TGTGCCAGCAGCCCGAAGGCCCTACGGGGGGCTTACTACGAGCAGTACTTC

D gene: TRBD1
V gene: TRBV6-5
J gene: TRBJ1-1
CDR3 length: 16
clone size: many
CDR3 protein: CASSHVRQGRNTEAFF
CDR3 DNA: TGTGCCAGCAGCCATGTACGACAGGGGAGGAACACTGAAGCTTTCTTT

D gene: NA
V gene: TRBV7-9
J gene: TRBJ2-7
CDR3 length: 15
clone size: many
CDR3 protein: CASSLSRKSSYEQYF
CDR3 DNA: TGTGCCAGCAGCTTAAGCCGGAAAAGCTCCTACGAGCAGTACTTC

D gene: NA
V gene: TRBV5-6
J gene: TRBJ1-5
CDR3 length: 13
clone size: few
CDR3 protein: CASSLGGDSPQHF
CDR3 DNA: TGTGCCAGCAGCTTGGGGGGTGACTCGCCCCAGCATTTT

D gene: TRBD1
V gene: TRBV5-1
J gene: TRBJ1-2
CDR3 length: 16
clone size: many
CDR3 protein: CASSQGTGVGDYGYTF
CDR3 DNA: TGCGCCAGCAGCCAAGGGACAGGGGTAGGAGACTATGGCTACACCTTC